The 14 T cell receptor beta chains below were found in one sample sequenced in a study of identical twins. A single record per CDR3 protein comes from TCRdb applying MiXCR to the 5' RACE reads. The sample yields approximately 620,000 distinct CDR3 sequences, around 8.3% seen once. This sample was also put to use in a study of yellow fever vaccine responses in identical twins.

The sequenced material came from PBMCs. The receptors were gathered from a woman between 18 and 29 years old in good health.

This clonotype was detected ten times or more. The genes are TRBV20-1 and TRBJ2-1; TRBD1 agrees at 7 bases. After removal of 4 bases from V and 5 bases from J, the junction contained 11 bases not matched to a gene. The CDR3 spans 15 residues. Germline loops: CDR1 DFQATT, CDR2 SNEGSKA (reference sequence). CDR3 coding DNA: TGCAGTGCTAAGGACGACCGGGACAGAAACAATGAGCAGTTCTTC. Encoded protein: CSAKDDRDRNNEQFF.

The chain joins TRBV10-3 to TRBJ1-5; D might be TRBD1 (6 bases). Germline V gives CDR1 ENHRY, CDR2 SYGVKD. The germline V and J ends were trimmed by 4 bases and 16 bases, with 20 bases remaining between them. This CDR3 has 13 amino acids. The CDR3 is CAISAAMGAQGHF. As DNA, the CDR3 is TGTGCCATCAGTGCCGCGATGGGGGCGCAAGGACATTTT.

V gene TRBV24-1 combines with J gene TRBJ2-5; TRBD2 matches 7 bases. Germline values: CDR1 KGHDR, CDR2 SFDVKD. CDR3 size: 15 residues. The junction had 6 bases not matched to a gene; V was cut back by 4 bases and J by 2 bases. CDR3 sequence: CATSDPTSVQETQYF. The CDR3 DNA reads TGTGCCACCAGTGACCCAACTAGCGTACAAGAGACCCAGTACTTC.

The rearrangement uses TRBV11-2 and TRBJ2-3; D ambiguous. The CDR3 extends over 14 amino acids. Germline CDR1 SGHAT, CDR2 FQNNGV. The germline V and J ends were trimmed by 0 bases and 2 bases, with 6 bases remaining between them. Here the CDR3 DNA reads TGTGCCAGCAGCTTAGACTGGAACACAGATACGCAGTATTTT. This translates into CASSLDWNTDTQYF.

This clonotype has just a few counts. In DNA, the CDR3 is TGTGCCAGCAGCTTAGCACGGGGCTACACCTTC. It is translated as CASSLARGYTF. This sequence joins TRBV7-9 and TRBJ1-2, with D unclear. The CDR3 runs to 11 residues. V lost 0 bases and J 8 bases, leaving 4 bases between the germline ends. Germline V gives CDR1 SEHNR, CDR2 FQNEAQ (reference sequence). Filled out from reference TRBV7-9 and TRBJ1-2, the complete variable domain reads DTGVSQNPRHKITKRGQNVTFRCDPISEHNRLYWYRQTLGQGPEFLTYFQNEAQLEKSRLLSDRFSAERPKGSFSTLEIQRTEQGDSAMYLCASSLARGYTFGSGTRLTVV.

The CDR3 loop is CATINPGANVLTF. The DNA for the CDR3 is TGTGCCACCATCAACCCTGGGGCCAACGTCCTGACTTTC. The chain has TRBV6-6 and TRBJ2-6; D uncertain. Germline V gene lookup returns CDR1 MNHNY and CDR2 SVGAGI (reference sequence). The V end was cut by 10 bases, the J end by 2 bases, with 9 bases between. The CDR3 extends over 13 amino acids.

The chain carries TRBV20-1 and TRBJ2-5; D possibly corresponds to TRBD2 (5 bases). This CDR3 is built from 12 residues. Per the germline V gene, CDR1 is DFQATT and CDR2 is SNEGSKA (reference sequence). The V and J ends lost 7 bases and 2 bases respectively, with 11 bases between them. CDR3 region: CSVSREQETQYF. CDR3 DNA sequence: TGCAGTGTTTCCCGGGAACAAGAGACCCAGTACTTC.

The table lists this clonotype with a few counts. V and J are TRBV5-5 and TRBJ2-7; TRBD2 matches at 11 bases. The V gene end was trimmed by 3 bases and the J gene end by 11 bases; junction bases not matched to a gene: 16. Germline CDR1 SGHKS, CDR2 YYEKEE (reference sequence). This CDR3 has 16 residues. The CDR3, as DNA: TGTGCCAGCAGCTCCCTCGAGGGACTAGCGGCCCCTTGGGAGTACTTC. Translation gives CASSSLEGLAAPWEYF.

This clonotype was seen a handful of times. This sequence joins TRBV7-9 and TRBJ2-3; the match to TRBD2 covers 11 bases. The CDR3 runs 16 residues. V was pared by 4 bases and J by 2 bases, with 5 bases of the junction left unmatched. The germline V gene has CDR1 SEHNR and CDR2 FQNEAQ (reference sequence). CDR3 in amino acids: CASSSPLAGDTDTQYF. The CDR3 coding sequence is TGTGCCAGCAGCTCTCCACTAGCGGGAGACACAGATACGCAGTATTTT.

This clonotype was seen a handful of times. V gene TRBV6-2 or TRBV6-3 combines with J gene TRBJ2-7, with D hard to call. Germline assignment: CDR1 MNHEY and CDR2 SVGEGT. The CDR3 covers 14 residues. Between the trimmed V and J ends, which lost 7 bases and 1 base, there was a span of 14 bases. As DNA, the CDR3 is TGTGCCAGCACTGGGCTGGGCACTTCCTACGAGCAGTACTTC. The encoded protein is CASTGLGTSYEQYF.

This clonotype has more than one count but fewer than ten. The chain's CDR3 is CASSREATTQYEQYF. CDR3 nucleotides: TGCGCCAGCAGCCGCGAAGCTACGACCCAGTACGAGCAGTACTTC. The chain recombines TRBV4-1 with TRBJ2-7; no clear D gene. CDR3 size: 15 residues. From germline, CDR1 is MGHRA and CDR2 YSYEKL. Trimming removed 4 bases from V and 4 bases from J, with 17 bases in between.

The table lists this clonotype with a few counts. This chain connects TRBV6-5 to TRBJ2-1; tentatively, D is TRBD2 (5 bases). V lost 0 bases and J lost 4, with 22 bases in between. From germline, CDR1 is MNHEY and CDR2 SVGAGI. The CDR3 length is 19 residues. CDR3 in amino acids: CASSYSNPIRGKTYNEQFF. The CDR3 DNA is TGTGCCAGCAGTTACTCGAACCCTATTCGGGGAAAAACATACAATGAGCAGTTCTTC.

This clonotype was detected a few times. This chain joins TRBV5-1 and TRBJ1-6; D may be TRBD1 (5 bases). Germline CDR1 is SGHRS and CDR2 is YFSETQ. The CDR3 consists of 17 residues. V was cut by 3 bases and J by 0 bases, with 13 bases left in between. CDR3 residues: CASSSAGSSSYNSPLHF. CDR3 nucleotide sequence: TGCGCCAGCAGCTCTGCAGGGTCGAGCTCCTATAATTCACCCCTCCACTTT.

This clonotype appeared many times. The CDR3 bases are TGTGCCAGCAGCCACCGACTAGCCGGAGGGGCAGATACGCAGTATTTT. Translation: CASSHRLAGGADTQYF. The rearrangement joins TRBV7-2 to TRBJ2-3; 7 bases are shared with TRBD2. The germline V gene encodes CDR1 SGHTA and CDR2 FQGNSA. V shed 5 bases and J 4 bases; nucleotides not matched to a gene: 12. This CDR3 spans 16 amino acids.